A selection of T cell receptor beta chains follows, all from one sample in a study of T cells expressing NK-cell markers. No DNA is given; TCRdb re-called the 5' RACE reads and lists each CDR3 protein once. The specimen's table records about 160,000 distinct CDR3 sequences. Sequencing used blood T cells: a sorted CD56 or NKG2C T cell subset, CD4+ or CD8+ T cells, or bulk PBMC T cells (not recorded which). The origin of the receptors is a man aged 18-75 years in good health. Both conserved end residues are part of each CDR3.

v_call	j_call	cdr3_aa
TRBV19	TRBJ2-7	CASSTSPYEQYF
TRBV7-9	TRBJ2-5	CASSIEAGKETQYF
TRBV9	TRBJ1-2	CASSVRDGRDNYGYTF
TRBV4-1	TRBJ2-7	CASSLIAEAYEQYF
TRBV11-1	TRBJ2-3	CASSLAQGLAETSTDTQYF
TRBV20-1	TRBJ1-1	CSARDRTGGSGTEAFF
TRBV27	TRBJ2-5	CASSLGRGGETQYF
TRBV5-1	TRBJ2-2	CASSLEGLRWDTGELFF
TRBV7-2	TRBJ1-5	CASSPLQGAQPQHF
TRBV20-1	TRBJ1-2	CSARDIVTGGQSNYGYTF
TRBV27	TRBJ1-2	CASSLRPHYGYTF
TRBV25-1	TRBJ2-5	CASSGGEAETQYF
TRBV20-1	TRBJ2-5	CSARDSGLAGGPRETQYF
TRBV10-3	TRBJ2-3	CAISGTSGDPDTQYF
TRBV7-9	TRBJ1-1	CASSSTGVNTEAFF
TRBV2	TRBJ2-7	CASSERGGGSYEQYF
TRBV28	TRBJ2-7	CASSPARGTYEQYF
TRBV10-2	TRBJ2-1	CASSEGDNEQFF